The entry below gives a single T cell receptor beta chain sequence along with its context. This entry comes from a study of T-cell memory formation after mild COVID-19. TCRdb recomputed calls from the 5' RACE reads with MiXCR, one row per CDR3 protein. The sample gives around 430,000 distinct CDR3 sequences, roughly 15% of which show up once; 20% to 25% is in the top ten. CDR1 and CDR2 (germline): MDHEN, SYDVKM. The CDR3 is 12 amino acids. V lost 5 bases and J lost 7, with 12 bases in between. Sequenced material: PBMCs or a T cell subset sorted from them (not recorded which). The source of this sequence is a man aged 18 to 30 who had mild COVID-19 (a few samples of this study predate the infection). Cell type and time point are not known. This chain links TRBV28 with TRBJ2-7; D is perhaps TRBD2 (6 bases). The CDR3 protein is CASSLGTPEQYF. The CDR3 nucleotides read TGTGCCAGCAGTCTCGGGACTCCAGAGCAGTACTTC.